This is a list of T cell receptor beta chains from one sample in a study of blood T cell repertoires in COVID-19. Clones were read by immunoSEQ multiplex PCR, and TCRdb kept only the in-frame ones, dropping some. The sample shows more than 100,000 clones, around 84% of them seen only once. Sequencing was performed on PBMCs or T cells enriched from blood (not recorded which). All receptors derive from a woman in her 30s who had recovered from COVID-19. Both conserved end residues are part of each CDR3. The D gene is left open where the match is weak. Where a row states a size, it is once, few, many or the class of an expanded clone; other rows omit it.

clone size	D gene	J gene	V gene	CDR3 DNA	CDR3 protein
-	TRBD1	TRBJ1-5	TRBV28	TGTGCCAGCAGTTTGCGGTTGGGCAGGGGGAAGGGAAATCAGCCCCAGCATTTT	CASSLRLGRGKGNQPQHF
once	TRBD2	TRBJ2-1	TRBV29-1	TGCAGCGTTGGGGGCGGGAGTTTACTACGGGACAATGAGCAGTTCTTC	CSVGGGSLLRDNEQFF
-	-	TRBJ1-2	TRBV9	TGTGCCAGCAGACTACCTGGTGGCGGCTACACCTTC	CASRLPGGGYTF
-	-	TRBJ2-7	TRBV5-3	TGTGCCAGAAGCTTTGGGGTCCTTGACAGGCCGTCCTACGAGCAGTACTTC	CARSFGVLDRPSYEQYF
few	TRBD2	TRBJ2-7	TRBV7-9	TGTGCCAGCAGCCCCCCGCGGGGGACTAGTGTGTACGAGCAGTACTTC	CASSPPRGTSVYEQYF
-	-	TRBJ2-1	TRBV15	TGTGCCACCAGCGCCCCAGGGGTTCCCTACAATGAGCAGTTCTTC	CATSAPGVPYNEQFF
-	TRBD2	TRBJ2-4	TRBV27	TGTGCCAGCAGTACGACCATTGGGAGGGAAGCGGCCAAAAACATTCAGTACTTC	CASSTTIGREAAKNIQYF
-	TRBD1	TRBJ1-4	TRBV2	TGTGCCAGCACCAAAGGGGGACAGGCTAATGAAAAACTGTTTTTT	CASTKGGQANEKLFF
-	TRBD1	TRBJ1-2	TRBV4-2	TGTGCCAGCAGCCGCAACCGACAGGGGGAAAACTATGGCTACACCTTC	CASSRNRQGENYGYTF
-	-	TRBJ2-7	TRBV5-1	TGCGCCAGCAGCTTAGGAAGGCAGGGAGGCGAGCAGTACTTC	CASSLGRQGGEQYF
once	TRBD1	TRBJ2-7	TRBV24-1	TGTGCCACCAGTGATTGGGGGACAGGGAGGAACTCCTACGAGCAGTACTTC	CATSDWGTGRNSYEQYF
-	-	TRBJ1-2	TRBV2	TGTGCCAGCAAGAGGACGGACACCTACTATGGCTACACCTTC	CASKRTDTYYGYTF
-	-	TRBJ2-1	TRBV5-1	TGCGCCAGCAGCTCCTCCAGCTCCTACAATGAGCAGTTCTTC	CASSSSSSYNEQFF
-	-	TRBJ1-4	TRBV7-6	TGTGCCAGCAGCTTAATGAGAAGTTCCGGTGAAAAACTGTTTTTT	CASSLMRSSGEKLFF
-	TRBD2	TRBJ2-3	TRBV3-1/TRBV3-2	TGTGCCAGCAGCCACGCGAGACGGGGGGGGACTAGCGGCACAGATACGCAGTATTTT	CASSHARRGGTSGTDTQYF
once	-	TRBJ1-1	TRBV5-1	TGCGCCAGCAGCTTGACAGGGTCGGCTGGCACTGAAGCTTTCTTT	CASSLTGSAGTEAFF
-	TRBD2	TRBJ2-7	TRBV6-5	TGTGCCAGCACCGATAGCGGGAGTAAGGACGAGCAGTACTTC	CASTDSGSKDEQYF
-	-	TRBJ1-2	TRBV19	TGTGCCAGTAGTATGGTGGGCGCCTATGGCTACACCTTC	CASSMVGAYGYTF
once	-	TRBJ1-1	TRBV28	TGTGCCAGCAATAGAGTCCTAATGAACACTGAAGCTTTCTTT	CASNRVLMNTEAFF
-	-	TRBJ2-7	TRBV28	TGTGCCAGCAGTTTATCCGGGAGACCCCCCTACGAGCAGTACTTC	CASSLSGRPPYEQYF
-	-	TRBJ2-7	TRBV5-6	TGTGCCAGCAGCTTGACAGAGTACGAGCAGTACTTC	CASSLTEYEQYF
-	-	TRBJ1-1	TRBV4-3	TGCGCCAGCAGCCAATCTCCATACGGGGGGAGCACTGAAGCTTTCTTT	CASSQSPYGGSTEAFF
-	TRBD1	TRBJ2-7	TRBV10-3	TGTGCCATCAGCCAGATGGGAGGGACAGGGGCCTACGAGCAGTACTTC	CAISQMGGTGAYEQYF
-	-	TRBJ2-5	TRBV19	TGTGCCAGTAGTATAGAGCTAGCTGGGACCCAGTACTTC	CASSIELAGTQYF
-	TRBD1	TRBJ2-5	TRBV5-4	TGTGCCAGCAGCTTCCGACAGGGTCAAGAGACCCAGTACTTC	CASSFRQGQETQYF
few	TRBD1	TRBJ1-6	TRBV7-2	TGTGCCAGCAACAAGAGTGGACAGGGAAATTCACCCCTCCACTTT	CASNKSGQGNSPLHF
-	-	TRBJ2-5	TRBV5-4	TGTGCCAGCAGCTTGGATACAGGCGTCCGTGCCCAGTACTTC	CASSLDTGVRAQYF
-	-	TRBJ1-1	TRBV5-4	TGTGCCAGCAGCTTGGCCACAGTGAACACTGAAGCTTTCTTT	CASSLATVNTEAFF
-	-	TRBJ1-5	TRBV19	TGTGCCAGTAGTACCGCCCCCTCGAGGGGCAATCAGCCCCAGCATTTT	CASSTAPSRGNQPQHF
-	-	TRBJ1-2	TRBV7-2	TGTGCCAGCAGCTTATCTACCAGCTACACCTTC	CASSLSTSYTF
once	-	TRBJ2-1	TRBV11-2	TGTGCCAGCAGCCCTTACCCCGGAGAAGGTAATGAGCAGTTCTTC	CASSPYPGEGNEQFF
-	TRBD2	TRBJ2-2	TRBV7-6	TGTGCCAGCAGCTTAGTTGGGATAGCGGGAGCTGGAACCGGGGAGCTGTTTTTT	CASSLVGIAGAGTGELFF
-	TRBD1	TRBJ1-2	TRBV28	TGTGCCAGCACCCCCGACAGGGAAATCAGTGGCTACACCTTC	CASTPDREISGYTF
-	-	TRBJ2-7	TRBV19	TGTGCCAGTAGCGAGACAGTCTCCTACGAGCAGTACTTC	CASSETVSYEQYF
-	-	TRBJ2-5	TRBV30	TGTGCCTGGAGTCCGGGCGAGAGGGCCCAGTACTTC	CAWSPGERAQYF
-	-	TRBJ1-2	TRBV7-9	TGTGCCAGCAGAAATCCCAGGGCCCCCCTTTATGGCTACACCTTC	CASRNPRAPLYGYTF
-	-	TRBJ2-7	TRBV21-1	TGTGCCAGCAGACATGAACTAGCGGGAGCGATCTACGAGCAGTACTTC	CASRHELAGAIYEQYF
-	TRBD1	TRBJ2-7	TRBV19	TGTGCCAGTAGTATACGGGGGACAGGAACCTACGAGCAGTACTTC	CASSIRGTGTYEQYF
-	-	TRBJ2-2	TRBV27	TGTGCCAGCAAATCGGGGGCCGGGGAGCTGTTTTTT	CASKSGAGELFF
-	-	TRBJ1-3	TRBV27	TGTGCCAGCAGTCTTCGACAGCCCTCTGGAAACACCATATATTTT	CASSLRQPSGNTIYF